Detailed here is one T cell receptor (beta chain). Antigen unknown. The data are from a study of T cell responses to AZD1222 COVID-19 vaccine. Germline CDR1 SGDLS, CDR2 YYNGEE. This CDR3 is 14 amino acids long. V gave up 0 bases and J gave up 7 bases, with 8 bases separating them. Some clones are missing from TCRdb's copy, which holds only in-frame ones; the method was immunoSEQ multiplex PCR. The sample records about 120,000 clones, more than 85% being singletons. Overall study results and limits: Nearly half of spike-specific TCRs reportedly target variant regions that are unmutated in the B.1.351 and B.1.1.7 variants. Spike as a whole was targeted by vaccine-associated CD4 TCRs, dominant at 160-218 and 743-854.

The V call is TRBV9, the J call TRBJ1-6; D is unclear. Here the sequenced sample was peripheral blood, taken 28 days after the second AZD1222 dose. This TCR derives from an adult who received the AZD1222 COVID-19 vaccine. CDR3: CASSVDPPNSPLHF. The CDR3 coding sequence is TGTGCCAGCAGCGTAGACCCGCCCAATTCACCCCTCCACTTT.